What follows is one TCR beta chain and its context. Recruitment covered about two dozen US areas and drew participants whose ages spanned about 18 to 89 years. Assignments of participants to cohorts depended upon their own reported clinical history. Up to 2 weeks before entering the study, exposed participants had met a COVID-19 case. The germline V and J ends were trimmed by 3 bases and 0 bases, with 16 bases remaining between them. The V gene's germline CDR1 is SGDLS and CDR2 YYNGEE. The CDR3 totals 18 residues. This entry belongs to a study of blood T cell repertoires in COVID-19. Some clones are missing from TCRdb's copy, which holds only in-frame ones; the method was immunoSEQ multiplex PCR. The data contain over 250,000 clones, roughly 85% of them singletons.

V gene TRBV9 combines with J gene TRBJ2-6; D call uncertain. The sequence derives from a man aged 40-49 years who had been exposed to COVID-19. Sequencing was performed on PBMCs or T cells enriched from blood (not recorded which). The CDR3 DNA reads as TGTGCCAGCAGCGCCGACATACGAATTAACTCTGGGGCCAACGTCCTGACTTTC. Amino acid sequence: CASSADIRINSGANVLTF.